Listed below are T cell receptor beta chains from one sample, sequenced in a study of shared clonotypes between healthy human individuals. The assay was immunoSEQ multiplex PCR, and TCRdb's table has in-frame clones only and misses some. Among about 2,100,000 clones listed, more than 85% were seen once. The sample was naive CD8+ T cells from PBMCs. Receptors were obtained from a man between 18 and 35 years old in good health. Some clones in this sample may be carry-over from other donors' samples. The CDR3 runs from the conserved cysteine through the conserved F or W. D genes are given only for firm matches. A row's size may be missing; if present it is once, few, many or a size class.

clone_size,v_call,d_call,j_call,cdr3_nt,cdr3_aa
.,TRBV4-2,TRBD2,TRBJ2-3,TGTGCCAGCAGCCAAGAAGCGACTAGCGTCACAGATACGCAGTATTTT,CASSQEATSVTDTQYF
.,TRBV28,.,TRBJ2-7,TGTGCCAGCAGTTTCTCTCGGGGGAGGGGGTACGAGCAGTACTTC,CASSFSRGRGYEQYF
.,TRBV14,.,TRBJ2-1,TGTGCCAGCAGCTCTATCTGGGCCTACAATGAGCAGTTCTTC,CASSSIWAYNEQFF
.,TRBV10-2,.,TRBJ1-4,TGCGCCAGCAGTGAAAGGGGTGAAAAACTGTTTTTT,CASSERGEKLFF
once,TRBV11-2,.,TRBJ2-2,TGTGCCAGCAGCCTCCCAGGGGTGTCCGGGGAGCTGTTTTTT,CASSLPGVSGELFF
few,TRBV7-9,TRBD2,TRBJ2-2,TGTGCCAGCAGCTCTGCGGGAGAAATTCCCTGGGAGCTGTTTTTT,CASSSAGEIPWELFF
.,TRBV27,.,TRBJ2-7,TGTGCCAGCAGTTTCCTCGGACAGAAAGGTCCCCGGTCCGAGCAGTACTTC,CASSFLGQKGPRSEQYF
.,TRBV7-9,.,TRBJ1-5,TGTGCCAGCAGCTCAAAGACGGATCTTAGCAATCAGCCCCAGCATTTT,CASSSKTDLSNQPQHF
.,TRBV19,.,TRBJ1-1,TGTGCCAGCCGGTACAGGGATCAGAACACTGAAGCTTTCTTT,CASRYRDQNTEAFF
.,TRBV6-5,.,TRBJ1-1,TGTGCCAGCAGTTACTCACCGGCCCCGGGGACTGAAGCTTTCTTT,CASSYSPAPGTEAFF
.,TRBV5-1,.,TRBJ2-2,TGCGCCAGCAGCTTGAGGTCCCCTCAACCCACCGGGGAGCTGTTTTTT,CASSLRSPQPTGELFF
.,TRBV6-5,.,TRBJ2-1,TGTGCCAGCACTCCTGGTCGACGGAGCTACAATGAGCAGTTCTTC,CASTPGRRSYNEQFF
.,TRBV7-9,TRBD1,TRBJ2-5,TGTGCCAGCAGCACCCCCGGGACAGCGCAAGAGACCCAGTACTTC,CASSTPGTAQETQYF
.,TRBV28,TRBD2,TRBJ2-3,TGTGCCAGCACCCCGCGCGGGAGGCCCACAGATACGCAGTATTTT,CASTPRGRPTDTQYF
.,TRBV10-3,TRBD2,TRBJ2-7,TGTGCCATCAGTGCTGGGCGGGAGCTAAACGAGCAGTACTTC,CAISAGRELNEQYF
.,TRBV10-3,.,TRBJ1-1,TGTGCCATCAGTGACAAATCTGAAGCTTTCTTT,CAISDKSEAFF
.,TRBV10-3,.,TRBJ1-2,TGTGCCATCAGTGATGAACGGGGCTACACCTTC,CAISDERGYTF
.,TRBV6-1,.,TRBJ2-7,TGTGCCAGCAATCCGACGGGGGAAAGGCAGTACTTC,CASNPTGERQYF
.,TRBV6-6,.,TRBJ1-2,TGTGCCAGCAGTCAATCCCGGACAGTCTTGAATGGCTACACCTTC,CASSQSRTVLNGYTF
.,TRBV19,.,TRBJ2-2,TGTGCCAGCCACCGAAAGTGGAACACCGGGGAGCTGTTTTTT,CASHRKWNTGELFF
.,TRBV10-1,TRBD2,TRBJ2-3,TGCGCCAGAGCCGGGACTAGCGGTTTCACAGATACGCAGTATTTT,CARAGTSGFTDTQYF
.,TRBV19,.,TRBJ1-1,TGTGCCAGTAGTATCTTTCTGGGGTACACTGAAGCTTTCTTT,CASSIFLGYTEAFF
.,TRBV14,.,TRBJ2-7,TGTGCCAGCAGCCAAGGCTGGGCCACCTACGAGCAGTACTTC,CASSQGWATYEQYF
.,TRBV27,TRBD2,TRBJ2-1,TGTGCCAGCAGTCCTCAATGGGTAGCGGGGTACAATGAGCAGTTCTTC,CASSPQWVAGYNEQFF
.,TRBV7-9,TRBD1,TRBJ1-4,TGTGCCAGCAGCCCCGACAGGGATCAGCTGTTTTTT,CASSPDRDQLFF
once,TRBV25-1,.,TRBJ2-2,TGTGCCAGCAGTGAGGGGGACGGGGTCGGGACCGGGGAGCTGTTTTTT,CASSEGDGVGTGELFF
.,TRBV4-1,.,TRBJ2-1,TGCGCCAGCAGCCAAGCGGGACCTGAGCAGTTCTTC,CASSQAGPEQFF
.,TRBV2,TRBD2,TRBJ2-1,TGTGCCAGCTTGGTTGGCGGGAGGGGAACCTACAATGAGCAGTTCTTC,CASLVGGRGTYNEQFF
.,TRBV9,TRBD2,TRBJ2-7,TGTGCCAGCAGCGGACTAGCGGGACCCCACGAGCAGTACTTC,CASSGLAGPHEQYF
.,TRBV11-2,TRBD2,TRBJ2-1,TGTGCCAGCAGCTTTGGGGGACTAGCTTACAATGAGCAGTTCTTC,CASSFGGLAYNEQFF
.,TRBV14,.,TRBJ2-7,TGTGCCAGCAGCCAAGAGGCGGCTCCAGAGCAGTACTTC,CASSQEAAPEQYF
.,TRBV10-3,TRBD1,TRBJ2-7,TGTGCCATCAGTGAGGGGACAGGGGGCACCTACGAGCAGTACTTC,CAISEGTGGTYEQYF
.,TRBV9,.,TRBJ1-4,TGTGCCAGCAGCCCTCGCTGGGCTAATGAAAAACTGTTTTTT,CASSPRWANEKLFF
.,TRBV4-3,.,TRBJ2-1,TGCGCCAGCAGCCAGTCGTATGCCAACCGGGGCAATGAGCAGTTCTTC,CASSQSYANRGNEQFF
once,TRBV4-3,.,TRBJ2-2,TGCGCCAGCAGCCAAGATGAGACTAGTAGTTCCGGGGAGCTGTTTTTT,CASSQDETSSSGELFF
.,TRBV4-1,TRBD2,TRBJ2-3,TGCGCCAGCAGCCAAAGCTTCCCCTCGGGACTAGGCACAGATACGCAGTATTTT,CASSQSFPSGLGTDTQYF
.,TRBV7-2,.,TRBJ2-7,TGTGCCAGCAGCTTAGTTCCGAAAGACCCCTACGAGCAGTACTTC,CASSLVPKDPYEQYF
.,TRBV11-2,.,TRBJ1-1,TGTGCCAGCAGCCAGGGACTTGACACTGAAGCTTTCTTT,CASSQGLDTEAFF
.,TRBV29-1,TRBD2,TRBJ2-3,TGCAGCGTTGAAAAGACTAGCGGGAGGGAGATGGATACGCAGTATTTT,CSVEKTSGREMDTQYF
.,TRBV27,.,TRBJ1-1,TGTGCCAGCAGTTTCGGGACCTACTTGAACACTGAAGCTTTCTTT,CASSFGTYLNTEAFF
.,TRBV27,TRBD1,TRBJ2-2,TGTGCCAGCAGTTACCGGGACAGGGTTATAACCGGGGAGCTGTTTTTT,CASSYRDRVITGELFF
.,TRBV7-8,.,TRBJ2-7,TGTGCCAGCAGCAATGCAGAGGGGAGGGGGAACGAGCAGTACTTC,CASSNAEGRGNEQYF
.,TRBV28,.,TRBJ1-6,TGTGCCAGCAGTTTAGAAGCCGAAAATAATTCACCCCTCCACTTT,CASSLEAENNSPLHF
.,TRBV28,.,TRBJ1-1,TGTGCCAGCAGTTTTTTCCATTCTCGGAACACTGAAGCTTTCTTT,CASSFFHSRNTEAFF
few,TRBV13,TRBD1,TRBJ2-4,TGTGCCAGCAGCCCCCGGACAGGGGTCAAAAACATTCAGTACTTC,CASSPRTGVKNIQYF
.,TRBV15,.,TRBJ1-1,TGTGCCACCAGCAGCGACCCCGGAGGACAGAACACTGAAGCTTTCTTT,CATSSDPGGQNTEAFF
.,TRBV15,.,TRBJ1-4,TGTGCCACCAGCAGAGATCACGGATCCGGAGGAGGAAAACTGTTTTTT,CATSRDHGSGGGKLFF
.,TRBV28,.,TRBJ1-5,TGTGCCAGCAGTTTAGCAGGGGAAATACAGCCCCAGCATTTT,CASSLAGEIQPQHF
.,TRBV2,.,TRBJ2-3,TGTGCCAGCAGTCTCTCCTTGGAGTCGAGCTCTGACACAGATACGCAGTATTTT,CASSLSLESSSDTDTQYF
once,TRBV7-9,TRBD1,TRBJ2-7,TGTGCCAGCAGCTTAGGGGGGACAGGGCACTACGAGCAGTACTTC,CASSLGGTGHYEQYF
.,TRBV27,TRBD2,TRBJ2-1,TGTGCCAGCAGTTTATCTACTAGCGGGAGATGGGAGCAGTTCTTC,CASSLSTSGRWEQFF
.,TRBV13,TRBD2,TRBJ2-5,TGTGCCAGCAGCCCCAGGACTAGCGGGAGGGAACTCCAAGAGACCCAGTACTTC,CASSPRTSGRELQETQYF
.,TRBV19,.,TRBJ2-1,TGTGCCAGTAGTCTGGGCGGGGAGCAGTTCTTC,CASSLGGEQFF